This is a list of T cell receptor beta chains from one sample in a study of blood T cell repertoires in COVID-19. Repertoires were generated with immunoSEQ multiplex PCR, while TCRdb's copy carries only in-frame clones and drops some. The sample lists some 240,000 clones; more than 65% were seen once. Material: peripheral blood. The receptors were sampled from a woman aged 40 to 50 who had recovered from COVID-19. CDR3s include the opening cysteine and the closing phenylalanine or tryptophan. The D gene is left open where the match is weak. Size is omitted from some rows. Given values are once, few, many or a class for expanded clones.

j_gene: TRBJ1-2
d_gene: NA
v_gene: TRBV3-1/TRBV3-2
abundance: NA
CDR3nt: TGTGCCAGCAGCCAACAGGGTTCTAACTATGGCTACACCTTC
CDR3aa: CASSQQGSNYGYTF

j_gene: TRBJ2-3
d_gene: NA
v_gene: TRBV19
abundance: NA
CDR3nt: TGTGCCAGTAGTATCGGGGGGCGGACTGGGCCAGATACGCAGTATTTT
CDR3aa: CASSIGGRTGPDTQYF

j_gene: TRBJ2-1
d_gene: NA
v_gene: TRBV15
abundance: NA
CDR3nt: TGTGCCACCAGCAGAGATCGCGGGGAGGGGGATGAGCAGTTCTTC
CDR3aa: CATSRDRGEGDEQFF

j_gene: TRBJ2-7
d_gene: TRBD1
v_gene: TRBV7-2
abundance: NA
CDR3nt: TGTGCCAGCAGCTTAGTCTCGGGACAGGGGAACGAGCAGTACTTC
CDR3aa: CASSLVSGQGNEQYF

j_gene: TRBJ1-1
d_gene: NA
v_gene: TRBV28
abundance: NA
CDR3nt: TGTGCCAGCGGTTGGCGGGCGAACACTGAAGCTTTCTTT
CDR3aa: CASGWRANTEAFF

j_gene: TRBJ2-5
d_gene: NA
v_gene: TRBV5-1
abundance: NA
CDR3nt: TGCGCCAGCAGCTTGGGAGGGTTCCAAGAGACCCAGTACTTC
CDR3aa: CASSLGGFQETQYF

j_gene: TRBJ1-2
d_gene: TRBD1
v_gene: TRBV27
abundance: NA
CDR3nt: TGTGCCAGCAGTCGAGGGGGCGGCTACACCTTC
CDR3aa: CASSRGGGYTF

j_gene: TRBJ2-1
d_gene: NA
v_gene: TRBV7-3
abundance: NA
CDR3nt: TGTGCCAGCAGCTCATACGGCTACAATGAGCAGTTCTTC
CDR3aa: CASSSYGYNEQFF

j_gene: TRBJ2-2
d_gene: TRBD2
v_gene: TRBV6-6
abundance: once
CDR3nt: TGTGCCAGCAGTTACTCGTCGAGCGGGGTCACCGGGGAGCTGTTTTTT
CDR3aa: CASSYSSSGVTGELFF

j_gene: TRBJ1-5
d_gene: TRBD1
v_gene: TRBV28
abundance: NA
CDR3nt: TGTGCCAGCAGTTGGGACAGGGGTGTAGGACAGCCCCAGCATTTT
CDR3aa: CASSWDRGVGQPQHF

j_gene: TRBJ2-3
d_gene: NA
v_gene: TRBV12-5
abundance: NA
CDR3nt: TGTGCTAGTGGTCTAGAGGATACGCAGTATTTT
CDR3aa: CASGLEDTQYF

j_gene: TRBJ2-5
d_gene: NA
v_gene: TRBV29-1
abundance: NA
CDR3nt: TGCAGTTTCCAGCCCAGGGGACCGGAAGAGACCCAGTACTTC
CDR3aa: CSFQPRGPEETQYF

j_gene: TRBJ1-4
d_gene: TRBD1
v_gene: TRBV6-5
abundance: NA
CDR3nt: TGTGCCAGCACCCTAAGGACAGGGGATGAAAAACTGTTTTTT
CDR3aa: CASTLRTGDEKLFF

j_gene: TRBJ1-5
d_gene: NA
v_gene: TRBV3-1/TRBV3-2
abundance: NA
CDR3nt: TGTGCCAGCAGCCAAGTCCCGAGCAATCAGCCCCAGCATTTT
CDR3aa: CASSQVPSNQPQHF

j_gene: TRBJ1-2
d_gene: NA
v_gene: TRBV12-5
abundance: once
CDR3nt: TGTGCTAGTGGTTTGGTAGTAACAGGAACTAATTATGGCTACACCTTC
CDR3aa: CASGLVVTGTNYGYTF

j_gene: TRBJ2-7
d_gene: NA
v_gene: TRBV3-1/TRBV3-2
abundance: NA
CDR3nt: TGTGCCAGCAGCCCTATCCCGTTCGGTTCCTACGAGCAGTACTTC
CDR3aa: CASSPIPFGSYEQYF

j_gene: TRBJ1-2
d_gene: NA
v_gene: TRBV14
abundance: NA
CDR3nt: TGTGCCAGCAGCCCCACCTCGTCAGGGTTCACTAACTATGGCTACACCTTC
CDR3aa: CASSPTSSGFTNYGYTF

j_gene: TRBJ1-4
d_gene: NA
v_gene: TRBV4-2
abundance: once
CDR3nt: TGTGCCAGCAGCCAAATCTCGACAGGCGTCGCAACTAATGAAAAACTGTTTTTT
CDR3aa: CASSQISTGVATNEKLFF

j_gene: TRBJ2-2
d_gene: NA
v_gene: TRBV19
abundance: few
CDR3nt: TGTGCCAGTAGTATAGGGGGCGAGGCCGGGGAGCTGTTTTTT
CDR3aa: CASSIGGEAGELFF

j_gene: TRBJ2-2
d_gene: NA
v_gene: TRBV6-5
abundance: NA
CDR3nt: TGTGCCAGCAGTTACTCAGAGACGAACACCGGGGAGCTGTTTTTT
CDR3aa: CASSYSETNTGELFF

j_gene: TRBJ2-3
d_gene: NA
v_gene: TRBV9
abundance: NA
CDR3nt: TGTGCCAGCAGCCTCCTAGACACAGATACGCAGTATTTT
CDR3aa: CASSLLDTDTQYF

j_gene: TRBJ2-7
d_gene: TRBD2
v_gene: TRBV7-2
abundance: NA
CDR3nt: TGTGCCAGCAGCTTAGTGGCGGGGGGCTTCTCCTACGAGCAGTACTTC
CDR3aa: CASSLVAGGFSYEQYF

j_gene: TRBJ1-1
d_gene: TRBD1
v_gene: TRBV7-9
abundance: NA
CDR3nt: TGTGCCAGCAGCCAAGGACAGGGAAGGACTGAAGCTTTCTTT
CDR3aa: CASSQGQGRTEAFF

j_gene: TRBJ2-2
d_gene: TRBD1
v_gene: TRBV7-2
abundance: NA
CDR3nt: TGTGCCAGCAGCCTTGGACAGGGTGCCACCGGGGAGCTGTTTTTT
CDR3aa: CASSLGQGATGELFF

j_gene: TRBJ1-2
d_gene: TRBD1
v_gene: TRBV27
abundance: NA
CDR3nt: TGTGCCAGCATTATGCAGGGGGCTAAGGGTAGATCTAACTATGGCTACACCTTC
CDR3aa: CASIMQGAKGRSNYGYTF

j_gene: TRBJ1-5
d_gene: NA
v_gene: TRBV30
abundance: NA
CDR3nt: TGTGCCTGGAGTGTAGGGGTGCAGCCCCAGCATTTT
CDR3aa: CAWSVGVQPQHF

j_gene: TRBJ2-1
d_gene: NA
v_gene: TRBV6-6
abundance: NA
CDR3nt: TGTGCCAGCAGCCGGGACTTTAGCTCCTACAATGAGCAGTTCTTC
CDR3aa: CASSRDFSSYNEQFF

j_gene: TRBJ1-1
d_gene: TRBD1
v_gene: TRBV7-2
abundance: NA
CDR3nt: TGTGCCAGCAGCTTAGGACAGGGGGCTGGAACTTTCTTT
CDR3aa: CASSLGQGAGTFF

j_gene: TRBJ1-1
d_gene: NA
v_gene: TRBV5-5
abundance: NA
CDR3nt: TGTGCCAGCAGCTTAACTCAGGGGAGCACTGAAGCTTTCTTT
CDR3aa: CASSLTQGSTEAFF

j_gene: TRBJ1-1
d_gene: NA
v_gene: TRBV7-2
abundance: NA
CDR3nt: TGTGCCAGCAGCTCTATCTGGGCGGGGACCCCTGAAGCTTTCTTT
CDR3aa: CASSSIWAGTPEAFF

j_gene: TRBJ1-5
d_gene: NA
v_gene: TRBV18
abundance: NA
CDR3nt: TGTGCCAGCTCACCAGAAGAGCTGAGTAGCAATCAGCCCCAGCATTTT
CDR3aa: CASSPEELSSNQPQHF

j_gene: TRBJ2-6
d_gene: TRBD1
v_gene: TRBV5-1
abundance: NA
CDR3nt: TGCGCCAGCAACAAGGGGACAGGGATTCCTGGGGCCAACGTCCTGACTTTC
CDR3aa: CASNKGTGIPGANVLTF

j_gene: TRBJ1-4
d_gene: NA
v_gene: TRBV5-6
abundance: NA
CDR3nt: TGTGCCAGCAGCTTAACAGGTCTTCATGAAAAACTGTTTTTT
CDR3aa: CASSLTGLHEKLFF

j_gene: TRBJ2-7
d_gene: NA
v_gene: TRBV15
abundance: NA
CDR3nt: TGTGCCACCAGCAGGGACAGCCGCTTTAGGGATTACGAGCAGTACTTC
CDR3aa: CATSRDSRFRDYEQYF

j_gene: TRBJ1-3
d_gene: NA
v_gene: TRBV6-5
abundance: NA
CDR3nt: TGTGCCAGCAGTTACGACTCCTCTGGAAACACCATATATTTT
CDR3aa: CASSYDSSGNTIYF

j_gene: TRBJ1-6
d_gene: TRBD1
v_gene: TRBV4-3
abundance: NA
CDR3nt: TGCGCCAGCAGCCAACTGGACAGGGGTAGATCACCCCTCCACTTT
CDR3aa: CASSQLDRGRSPLHF

j_gene: TRBJ1-2
d_gene: NA
v_gene: TRBV19
abundance: NA
CDR3nt: TGTGCCAGTAGTGAGAACTATGGCTACACCTTC
CDR3aa: CASSENYGYTF

j_gene: TRBJ1-2
d_gene: NA
v_gene: TRBV12-3/TRBV12-4
abundance: NA
CDR3nt: TGTGCCAGCAGTCCCGGGACACGAGGCTACACCTTC
CDR3aa: CASSPGTRGYTF

j_gene: TRBJ2-1
d_gene: NA
v_gene: TRBV2
abundance: NA
CDR3nt: TGTGCCAGCAGAGAGCGGTTCTCCTACAATGAGCAGTTCTTC
CDR3aa: CASRERFSYNEQFF

j_gene: TRBJ2-5
d_gene: NA
v_gene: TRBV6-2/TRBV6-3
abundance: NA
CDR3nt: TGTGCCAGCAGTTGGACTAACCAAGAGACCCAGTACTTC
CDR3aa: CASSWTNQETQYF

j_gene: TRBJ1-1
d_gene: NA
v_gene: TRBV11-3
abundance: NA
CDR3nt: TGTGCCAGCAGCCGCGGGGAGAGGCGGGAAGCTTTCTTT
CDR3aa: CASSRGERREAFF

j_gene: TRBJ2-3
d_gene: TRBD2
v_gene: TRBV7-9
abundance: many
CDR3nt: TGTGCCAGCAGCTCCCGGGTTGCGGGGGGGACTAGCACAGATACGCAGTATTTT
CDR3aa: CASSSRVAGGTSTDTQYF

j_gene: TRBJ1-5
d_gene: NA
v_gene: TRBV2
abundance: few
CDR3nt: TGTGCCAGCAGTGATAGGTGGGGGGGAAATCAGCCCCAGCATTTT
CDR3aa: CASSDRWGGNQPQHF

j_gene: TRBJ1-1
d_gene: TRBD1
v_gene: TRBV14
abundance: NA
CDR3nt: TGTGCCAGCAGTCGGTGGACAGGGGCGAACACTGAAGCTTTCTTT
CDR3aa: CASSRWTGANTEAFF

j_gene: TRBJ2-7
d_gene: NA
v_gene: TRBV6-6
abundance: NA
CDR3nt: TGTGCCACCTCGAGTCCAGGGGACTCCTACGAGCAGTACTTC
CDR3aa: CATSSPGDSYEQYF

j_gene: TRBJ2-3
d_gene: NA
v_gene: TRBV7-2
abundance: NA
CDR3nt: TGTGCCAGCAGCCTGATGGGGGGGGCCGGGACAGATACGCAGTATTTT
CDR3aa: CASSLMGGAGTDTQYF

j_gene: TRBJ2-1
d_gene: TRBD1
v_gene: TRBV5-1
abundance: once
CDR3nt: TGCGCCAGCAGCTTGTATTTGAACTTGGGACAGGGTCTGTTCTTC
CDR3aa: CASSLYLNLGQGLFF

j_gene: TRBJ1-1
d_gene: NA
v_gene: TRBV3-1/TRBV3-2
abundance: NA
CDR3nt: TGTGCCAGCAGCCAAGGGTGGGGAGCCTCCGGCACTGAAGCTTTCTTT
CDR3aa: CASSQGWGASGTEAFF

j_gene: TRBJ2-5
d_gene: TRBD1
v_gene: TRBV20-1
abundance: NA
CDR3nt: TGCAGTGCTAGTAAGGACAGGTTTATAGAAGAGACCCAGTACTTC
CDR3aa: CSASKDRFIEETQYF

j_gene: TRBJ2-5
d_gene: TRBD2
v_gene: TRBV7-9
abundance: few
CDR3nt: TGTGCCAGCAGTCCAACCCCGGGACGGGGGGGCCGAAAGACCCAGTACTTC
CDR3aa: CASSPTPGRGGRKTQYF

j_gene: TRBJ2-7
d_gene: NA
v_gene: TRBV30
abundance: NA
CDR3nt: TGTGCCTGGTGTGTTACCTACGAGCAGTACTTC
CDR3aa: CAWCVTYEQYF

j_gene: TRBJ2-7
d_gene: TRBD1
v_gene: TRBV27
abundance: NA
CDR3nt: TGTGCCAGCAGTTCCGGGACAGGGAAATCTTGGGTCGAGCAGTACTTC
CDR3aa: CASSSGTGKSWVEQYF

j_gene: TRBJ2-7
d_gene: NA
v_gene: TRBV7-9
abundance: NA
CDR3nt: TGTGCCAGCAGCTTAGCGGGGTGGGGATCGGGATACGAGCAGTACTTC
CDR3aa: CASSLAGWGSGYEQYF

j_gene: TRBJ1-4
d_gene: NA
v_gene: TRBV6-5
abundance: NA
CDR3nt: TGTGCCAGCAGTCCTCGAACGGGGGGTGAAAAACTGTTTTTT
CDR3aa: CASSPRTGGEKLFF

j_gene: TRBJ2-3
d_gene: TRBD2
v_gene: TRBV3-1/TRBV3-2
abundance: NA
CDR3nt: TGTGCCAGCAGCCCGGGTAGCGGGGTGAAAGATACGCAGTATTTT
CDR3aa: CASSPGSGVKDTQYF

j_gene: TRBJ2-4
d_gene: NA
v_gene: TRBV30
abundance: NA
CDR3nt: TGTGCCTGGAGTGTACCAGCCGGGGGGCTGTCCAAAAACATTCAGTACTTC
CDR3aa: CAWSVPAGGLSKNIQYF

j_gene: TRBJ2-7
d_gene: NA
v_gene: TRBV5-6
abundance: NA
CDR3nt: TGTGCCAGCAGCTTGGCCGGGCAGGGCTACGAGCAGTACTTC
CDR3aa: CASSLAGQGYEQYF